Presented here are 13 T cell receptor beta chains from one specimen sequenced in a study of T cell responses to AZD1222 COVID-19 vaccine. Sequencing was performed with immunoSEQ multiplex PCR; in TCRdb, only in-frame clones are kept and a portion is missing. The sample records about 130,000 clones, approximately 85% being singletons. The material was peripheral blood, obtained 28 days after the second AZD1222 dose. The receptors shown here come from an adult who received the AZD1222 COVID-19 vaccine.

This sequence joins TRBV7-9 and TRBJ2-3; 9 nucleotides line up with TRBD2. CDR3 size: 15 residues. Germline V gene lookup returns CDR1 SEHNR and CDR2 FQNEAQ (reference sequence). V shed 7 bases and J 0 bases; nucleotides not matched to a gene: 5. The CDR3 DNA follows: TGTGCCAGCATCCCTAGCGGGATAAGCACAGATACGCAGTATTTT. Residues: CASIPSGISTDTQYF. Based on the CDR3 plus reference TRBV7-9 and TRBJ2-3, the full variable domain is DTGVSQNPRHKITKRGQNVTFRCDPISEHNRLYWYRQTLGQGPEFLTYFQNEAQLEKSRLLSDRFSAERPKGSFSTLEIQRTEQGDSAMYLCASIPSGISTDTQYFGPGTRLTVL.

The CDR3 nucleotides are TGTGCCAGCAGTTACCCGGGACGGTCAGATACGCAGTATTTT. Translated, it gives CASSYPGRSDTQYF. V and J are TRBV6-5 and TRBJ2-3; D may be TRBD1 or TRBD2 (5 bases each). The CDR3 consists of 14 residues. Germline CDR1 MNHEY, CDR2 SVGAGI. V lost 2 bases, J lost 4 bases, and 10 bases lay in between.

V is TRBV19 and J is TRBJ2-7; tentative D call: TRBD2 (5 bases). Germline assignment: CDR1 LNHDA and CDR2 SQIVND (reference sequence). The length of the CDR3 is 14 residues. Trimming took off 3 bases at V and 3 bases at J, with 12 bases between the two ends. Here the CDR3 reads CASSMTGSLYEQYF. DNA of the CDR3: TGTGCCAGTAGTATGACGGGATCCCTCTACGAGCAGTACTTC.

V is TRBV6-2 or TRBV6-3 and J is TRBJ2-6; D perhaps matches TRBD1 (6 bases). Trimming took off 3 bases at V and 2 bases at J, with 23 bases between the two ends. The germline V gene encodes CDR1 MNHEY and CDR2 SVGEGT. The CDR3 has 20 residues. The CDR3 here is CASSYPIQQTQGTGANVLTF. The CDR3 region has the DNA TGTGCCAGCAGTTATCCCATCCAACAGACACAGGGTACTGGGGCCAACGTCCTGACTTTC.

This chain uses TRBV2 with TRBJ1-6, with a tentative D call TRBD1 (5 bases). Germline V gives CDR1 SNHLY, CDR2 FYNNEI. The V end lost 6 bases, the J end lost 7 bases, and 22 bases lay between the germline ends. This CDR3 comprises 17 residues. CDR3: CASRTPPGGTENSPLHF. The CDR3 region has the DNA TGTGCCAGCAGGACCCCCCCGGGGGGGACGGAGAATTCACCCCTCCACTTT.

The chain combines TRBV6-2 or TRBV6-3 with TRBJ1-1, with D uncertain. Germline V gene sequence: CDR1 MNHEY, CDR2 SVGEGT. This CDR3 is built from 11 residues. The ends were cut back, 6 bases at V and 8 bases at J, with 10 bases in the middle. CDR3: CASSHRQEAFF. The CDR3 DNA reads TGTGCCAGCAGCCACCGGCAAGAAGCTTTCTTT.

V usage is TRBV15 and J usage is TRBJ1-2; D may be TRBD1 (6 bases). CDR3 length: 14 amino acids. The V and J ends lost 0 bases and 8 bases respectively, with 13 bases between them. Germline CDR1 is LNHNV and CDR2 is YYDKDF (reference sequence). This CDR3 is CATSRDLSGAGYTF. As DNA, the CDR3 is TGTGCCACCAGCAGAGATCTTTCAGGGGCCGGCTACACCTTC.

The gene calls are TRBV11-3 and TRBJ2-3; 7 nucleotides align to TRBD2. The J segment lost 3 bases and the V segment lost 3 bases, leaving 6 bases of the junction unmatched. The CDR3 is 15 amino acids. Germline V gene lookup returns CDR1 SGHNT and CDR2 YENEEA. This CDR3 is CASSLEDSGTDTQYF. The CDR3 nucleotides are TGTGCCAGCAGCTTGGAGGATAGCGGGACAGATACGCAGTATTTT.

This clone has more than one count but fewer than ten. The chain has TRBV9 and TRBJ1-3, with D perhaps TRBD1 (5 bases). Trimming removed 0 bases at V and 9 bases at J, with 13 bases between. This CDR3 is built from 14 residues. In germline, CDR1 is SGDLS, CDR2 YYNGEE. In DNA form, the CDR3 reads TGTGCCAGCAGCGTAGCCAGGGAGATGAGCACCATATATTTT. Translating it yields CASSVAREMSTIYF.

The chain is built from TRBV11-2 and TRBJ2-7; weak D call: TRBD1 (6 bases). The CDR3 runs to 16 residues. Germline V gene lookup returns CDR1 SGHAT and CDR2 FQNNGV. Trimming pared 5 bases from V and 4 bases from J, leaving 21 bases between. The CDR3 nucleotides read TGTGCCAGCAGCCAACTTGACATCAAAACAGGGTACGAGCAGTACTTC. Residues: CASSQLDIKTGYEQYF.

This chain uses TRBV18 with TRBJ2-1, with 10 bases lining up with TRBD2. The length of the CDR3 is 13 residues. Germline V gives CDR1 KGHSH, CDR2 LQKENI. V shed 5 bases and J 8 bases; nucleotides not matched to a gene: 3. CDR3 DNA: TGTGCCAGCTCAACCAGCGGGAGGGATGAGCAGTTCTTC. This gives the protein CASSTSGRDEQFF.

The chain recombines TRBV10-3 with TRBJ2-7, with D maybe TRBD2 (5 bases). Trimming left V 3 bases short and J 6 bases short, with 15 bases between. CDR3 length: 14 amino acids. Germline CDR1 and CDR2: ENHRY and SYGVKD. CDR3 region: CAISDIPRVSEQYF. The DNA for the CDR3 is TGTGCCATCAGTGATATCCCGAGGGTCTCCGAGCAGTACTTC.

This chain joins TRBV3-1 (or the pseudogene TRBV3-2) and TRBJ2-7; D not resolved. This CDR3 has 15 residues. Germline CDR1 and CDR2: LGHDT and YNNKEL (reference sequence). V was cut by 1 base and J by 2 bases, with 12 bases left in between. The chain's CDR3 is CASSQGAVPTYEQYF. CDR3 in DNA: TGTGCCAGCAGCCAAGGAGCAGTACCGACCTACGAGCAGTACTTC.